Reported below is one T cell receptor beta chain. The data are from a study of cytomegalovirus exposure and HLA in healthy donors. PCR involved 60 Vbeta and 13 Jbeta primers. Profiled with immunoSEQ multiplex PCR; TCRdb holds only in-frame clones, not every one. The table records more than 95,000 clones, roughly three quarters of them present only once. Per germline, CDR1 MNHEY and CDR2 SVGAGI. The CDR3 has 14 residues. V lost 2 bases and J lost 5; bases outside the gene matches: 6. Source material: PBMCs. The chain is built from TRBV6-5 and TRBJ2-7; 7 positions agree with TRBD2. This TCR was recovered from a woman aged 40 to 50 in good health and CMV-seronegative. In DNA, the CDR3 is TGTGCCAGCAGTTACGTCGGGAGGATAGACGAGCAGTACTTC. Its translation is CASSYVGRIDEQYF.